This is a list of T cell receptor beta chains from one sample in a study of regulatory T cells in long-lasting Graves disease. One entry per CDR3 protein, called by TCRdb with MiXCR from the multiplex PCR reads. The sample shows about 620,000 distinct CDR3 sequences, 16% of them seen only once. These data also formed part of another study, on T cells in Graves' hyperthyroidism and ophthalmopathy.

Here the sequenced sample was peripheral blood mononuclear cells (PBMCs), taken at new diagnosis, from a patient treated with antithyroid drugs. All receptors derive from a woman in her thirties with Graves disease. CDR3s include the opening cysteine and the closing phenylalanine or tryptophan. A D gene is named only where the DNA matches it firmly. Clone sizes are given selectively: once, few, many, or a class where the clone is expanded.

clone size,D gene,V gene,J gene,CDR3 DNA,CDR3 protein
few,-,TRBV5-1,TRBJ2-3,TGCGCCAGCAGCTTGTTTAATTTGTACACAGATACGCAGTATTTT,CASSLFNLYTDTQYF
many,TRBD1,TRBV28,TRBJ2-7,TGTGCCAGCAGTTTAATCGGGACAGGGCAAACGGAGCAGTACTTC,CASSLIGTGQTEQYF
many,TRBD2,TRBV10-3,TRBJ2-3,TGTGCCATCAGTGAGAGGGAAGCGGGGTCTACCGATACGCAGTATTTT,CAISEREAGSTDTQYF
many,-,TRBV7-3,TRBJ1-1,TGTGCCAGCGGCCTTCCCGGGACGGTGAACACTGAAGCTTTCTTT,CASGLPGTVNTEAFF
many,-,TRBV27,TRBJ2-1,TGTGCCAGCAGTTTGGGTCGATTGTACAATGAGCAGTTCTTC,CASSLGRLYNEQFF
many,-,TRBV28,TRBJ1-1,TGTGCCAGCAGTTTTCCAGATGGAGCTTTCTTT,CASSFPDGAFF
-,-,TRBV18,TRBJ2-2,TGTGCCAGCTCATCGACATACACGAACACCGGGGAGCTGTTTTTT,CASSSTYTNTGELFF
-,-,TRBV3-1,TRBJ2-7,TGTGCCAGCAGCCAGGATAACATAGTCGGGACTCTCCGGTACGAGCAGTACTTC,CASSQDNIVGTLRYEQYF
many,TRBD1,TRBV27,TRBJ1-2,TGTGCCAGTTACTCATGGACAGGGGTGAACTATGGCTACACCTTC,CASYSWTGVNYGYTF
-,-,TRBV6-1,TRBJ1-2,TGTGCCAGCAGTGACCCCACCACCCCGGCGAACTATGGCTACACCTTC,CASSDPTTPANYGYTF
many,-,TRBV3-1,TRBJ1-1,TGTGCCAGCAGCCTGAACCAGGGCTGGAACACTGAAGCTTTCTTT,CASSLNQGWNTEAFF
many,TRBD1,TRBV24-1,TRBJ2-7,TGTGCCACCGGACCGGGACAGGGGATTAGCGAGCAGTACTTC,CATGPGQGISEQYF
few,-,TRBV9,TRBJ1-2,TGTGCCAGCAGCGTAGCTATGGGCGACAGAGCTTATGGCTACACCTTC,CASSVAMGDRAYGYTF
many,TRBD1,TRBV20-1,TRBJ1-1,TGCAGTGCTCGCAGAGAGAAGTGGGACAGCATGAACACTGAAGCTTTCTTT,CSARREKWDSMNTEAFF
-,-,TRBV30,TRBJ2-5,TGTGCCTGGAGCGTCAAGGACTTTCGGTTGCGTGAGACCCAGTACTTC,CAWSVKDFRLRETQYF
many,-,TRBV27,TRBJ2-1,TGTGCCAGCAGTTTATCGGATTCACACAGCAATGAGCAGTTCTTC,CASSLSDSHSNEQFF
few,TRBD2,TRBV3-1,TRBJ2-7,TGTGCCAGCAGCAGGGGACTAGCGGGAGGCGCTGAGCAGTACTTC,CASSRGLAGGAEQYF
many,-,TRBV19,TRBJ1-1,TGTGCCAGTAGTATCGGGGCAGGGGCGAACACTGAAGCTTTCTTT,CASSIGAGANTEAFF
many,TRBD2,TRBV28,TRBJ2-2,TGTGCCAGCAGACCGCTAGCGGGAGGCACCGGGGAGCTGTTTTTT,CASRPLAGGTGELFF
few,-,TRBV5-8,TRBJ2-4,TGTGCCAGCAGCTTGGCCCCTAGCGAAAACATTCAGTACTTC,CASSLAPSENIQYF
few,-,TRBV7-6,TRBJ2-7,TGTGCCAGCAGCTTAGAGCCGGCGACAGCGAAATACGAGCAGTACTTC,CASSLEPATAKYEQYF
few,-,TRBV5-1,TRBJ2-7,TGCGCCAGCAGCTTGGATGGGGGAATGGGCGAGCAGTACTTC,CASSLDGGMGEQYF
many,TRBD2,TRBV5-1,TRBJ2-2,TGCGCCAGCAGCTTGACTAGCGGGATCGACGGGGAGCTGTTTTTT,CASSLTSGIDGELFF
many,-,TRBV5-1,TRBJ1-5,TGCGCCAGCAGCTTGGCCCGGGATCAGCCCCAGCATTTT,CASSLARDQPQHF
-,TRBD2,TRBV12-3/TRBV12-4,TRBJ2-5,TGTGCCAGCAGTTTGATGGGACTAGCGGGAGGGCCTTCGGGGACCCAGTACTTC,CASSLMGLAGGPSGTQYF
few,TRBD1,TRBV7-2,TRBJ1-6,TGTGCCAGCAGCCCAACCGGGACAGGGGGCAGCTCACCCCTCCACTTT,CASSPTGTGGSSPLHF
-,-,TRBV2,TRBJ2-3,TGTGCCAGCCTCAAGTGGATAGGGAATACGCAGTATTTT,CASLKWIGNTQYF
-,TRBD1,TRBV6-2/TRBV6-3,TRBJ2-5,TGTGCCAGCAGTCGACAGGGGGCGTATGAGACCCAGTACTTC,CASSRQGAYETQYF
-,TRBD1,TRBV18,TRBJ1-2,TGTGCCAGCTCACCGCGACAGGGGGCATCTGGCTACACCTTC,CASSPRQGASGYTF
many,-,TRBV2,TRBJ2-1,TGTGCCAGCAATTGGTACAATGAGCAGTTCTTC,CASNWYNEQFF
many,-,TRBV5-1,TRBJ1-1,TGCGCCAGCAAACAGGGTACCGACCATGAAGCTTTCTTT,CASKQGTDHEAFF
many,TRBD2,TRBV7-2,TRBJ2-7,TGTGCCAGCAACCTAAGGACTAGTAGCGAGCAGTACTTC,CASNLRTSSEQYF
-,-,TRBV25-1,TRBJ1-4,TGTGCCCGATCGAATAGAGATTGGGTTGGGGGATACAAAAGAACTAATGAAAAACTGTTTTTT,CARSNRDWVGGYKRTNEKLFF
-,TRBD1,TRBV20-1,TRBJ2-7,TGCAGTGCTAGCTGGGACAGACTCCTCTACGAGCAGTACTTC,CSASWDRLLYEQYF
few,-,TRBV12-3/TRBV12-4,TRBJ1-1,TGTGCCAGCAATCTATTAGGGACTCAGGGCACTGAAGCTTTCTTT,CASNLLGTQGTEAFF
few,TRBD2,TRBV14,TRBJ2-1,TGTGCCAGCAGCCAAGAAGTGGGGCTAGCGGGAGGGAATGAGCAGTTCTTC,CASSQEVGLAGGNEQFF
few,-,TRBV5-1,TRBJ1-2,TGCGCCAGCAGCGGAGCCCTGGGGGGAAACTATGGCTACACCTTC,CASSGALGGNYGYTF
many,TRBD2,TRBV29-1,TRBJ2-5,TGCAGCGTTGAAGGCTGGGGGCCTAGCGGGTCCCAAGAGACCCAGTACTTC,CSVEGWGPSGSQETQYF
many,-,TRBV10-3,TRBJ1-2,TGTGCCATCACCATGGGAGGAGGAGGCTACACCTTC,CAITMGGGGYTF
few,TRBD1,TRBV19,TRBJ2-7,TGTGCCAGTAGTATACGGGACAGGGCCTACGAGCAGTACTTC,CASSIRDRAYEQYF
many,-,TRBV3-1,TRBJ1-1,TGTGCCAGCAGCCCCGGCGGGGGAGCTTTCTTT,CASSPGGGAFF
many,-,TRBV28,TRBJ1-1,TGTGCCAGCAGTTTTGTAGGGGGGTTGGGGACTGAAGCTTTCTTT,CASSFVGGLGTEAFF
few,-,TRBV27,TRBJ2-3,TGTGCCAGCACCTCACTCGGGCAGTCAATAGGGGCATATACGCAGTATTTT,CASTSLGQSIGAYTQYF
few,-,TRBV5-1,TRBJ1-4,TGCGCCAGCAGCCCGTTCGCGGGGAATGAAAAACTGTTTTTT,CASSPFAGNEKLFF
-,TRBD2,TRBV11-2,TRBJ2-3,TGTGCCAGCAGCTGGAGTTATAGCGGGACAGATACGCAGTATTTT,CASSWSYSGTDTQYF
-,-,TRBV11-2,TRBJ2-7,TGTGCCAGCAGCTCCCCGGCCGGGACGAACGAGCAGTACTTC,CASSSPAGTNEQYF
-,-,TRBV20-1,TRBJ2-7,TGCAGTGCTGTAATAGACTACGAGCAGTACTTC,CSAVIDYEQYF
many,-,TRBV11-2,TRBJ1-1,TGTGCCAGCAGCTTACGGGGGTCCGCGAACACTGAAGCTTTCTTT,CASSLRGSANTEAFF
many,-,TRBV7-9,TRBJ2-7,TGTGCCAGCAGTACCTCCCGAGGACCTGGATCCTACGAGCAGTACTTC,CASSTSRGPGSYEQYF
-,-,TRBV5-6,TRBJ2-2,-,CASSPTGTDKFWGLPGSCFF